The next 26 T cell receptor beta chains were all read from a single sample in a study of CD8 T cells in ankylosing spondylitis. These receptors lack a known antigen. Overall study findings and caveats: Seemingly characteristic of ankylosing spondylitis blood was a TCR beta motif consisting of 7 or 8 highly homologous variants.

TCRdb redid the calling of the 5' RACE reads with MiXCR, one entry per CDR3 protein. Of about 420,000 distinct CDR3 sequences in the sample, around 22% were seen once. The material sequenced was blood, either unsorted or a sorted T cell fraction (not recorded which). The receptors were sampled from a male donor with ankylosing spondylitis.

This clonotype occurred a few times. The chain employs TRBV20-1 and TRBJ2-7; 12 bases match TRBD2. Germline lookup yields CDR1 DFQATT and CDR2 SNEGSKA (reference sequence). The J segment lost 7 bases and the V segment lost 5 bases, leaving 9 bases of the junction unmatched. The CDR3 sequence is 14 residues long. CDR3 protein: CSAFPTSGSREQYF. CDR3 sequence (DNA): TGCAGTGCTTTCCCGACTAGCGGGAGTCGAGAGCAGTACTTC.

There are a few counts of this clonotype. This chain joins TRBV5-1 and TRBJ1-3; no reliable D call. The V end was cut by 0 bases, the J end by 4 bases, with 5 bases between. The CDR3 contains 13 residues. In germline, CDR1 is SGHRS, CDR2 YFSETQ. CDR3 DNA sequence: TGCGCCAGCAGCTTGGGGTGGGGAAACACCATATATTTT. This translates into CASSLGWGNTIYF.

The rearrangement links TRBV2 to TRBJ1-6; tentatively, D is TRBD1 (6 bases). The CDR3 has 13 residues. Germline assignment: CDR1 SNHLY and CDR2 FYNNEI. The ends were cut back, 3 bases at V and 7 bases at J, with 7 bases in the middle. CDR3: CASSDDRNSPLHF. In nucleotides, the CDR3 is TGTGCCAGCAGTGATGACAGGAATTCACCCCTCCACTTT.

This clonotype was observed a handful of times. CDR3 sequence (DNA): TGTGCCAGCAGTTTATCCCCGGGTGCGATGGGCGAGCAGTACTTC. This sequence encodes CASSLSPGAMGEQYF. V and J are TRBV28 and TRBJ2-7; D gene uncertain. Germline lookup yields CDR1 MDHEN and CDR2 SYDVKM. Trimming stripped 1 base from V and 6 bases from J, with 16 bases between. CDR3 length equals 15 residues.

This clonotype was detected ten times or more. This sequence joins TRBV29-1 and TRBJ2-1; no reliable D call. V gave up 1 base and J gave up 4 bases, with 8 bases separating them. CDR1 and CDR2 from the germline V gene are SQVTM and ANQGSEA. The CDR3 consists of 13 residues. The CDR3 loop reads CSVEGAGYNEQFF. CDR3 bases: TGCAGCGTTGAAGGGGCCGGGTACAATGAGCAGTTCTTC.

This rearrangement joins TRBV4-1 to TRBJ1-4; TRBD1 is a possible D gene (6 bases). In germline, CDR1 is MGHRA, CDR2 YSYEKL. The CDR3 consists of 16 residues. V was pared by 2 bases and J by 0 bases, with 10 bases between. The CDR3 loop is CASSQFRQATNEKLFF. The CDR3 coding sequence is TGCGCCAGCAGCCAATTTCGACAGGCAACTAATGAAAAACTGTTTTTT.

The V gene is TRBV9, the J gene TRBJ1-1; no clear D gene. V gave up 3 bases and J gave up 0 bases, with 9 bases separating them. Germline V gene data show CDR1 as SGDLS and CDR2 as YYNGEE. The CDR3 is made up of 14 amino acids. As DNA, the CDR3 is TGTGCCAGCAGCGCCGGACCGTTGAACACTGAAGCTTTCTTT. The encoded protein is CASSAGPLNTEAFF.

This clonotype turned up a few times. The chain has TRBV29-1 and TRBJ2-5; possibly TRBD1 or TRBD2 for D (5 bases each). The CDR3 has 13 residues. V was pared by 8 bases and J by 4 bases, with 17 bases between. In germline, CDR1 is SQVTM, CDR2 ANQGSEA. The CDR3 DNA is TGCAGCTATGGGACCGCCACTGGAGAGACCCAGTACTTC. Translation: CSYGTATGETQYF.

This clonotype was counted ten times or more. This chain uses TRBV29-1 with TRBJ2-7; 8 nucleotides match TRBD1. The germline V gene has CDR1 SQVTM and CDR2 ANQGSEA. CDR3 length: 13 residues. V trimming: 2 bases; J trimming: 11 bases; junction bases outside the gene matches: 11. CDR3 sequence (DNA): TGCAGCGTTGAATGGACAGGGTCCTTTAAAAAGTACTTC. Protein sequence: CSVEWTGSFKKYF.

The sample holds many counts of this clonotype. CDR3 DNA: TGCGCCAGCAGCACTACAGCGGGAAGGTACGAGCAGTACTTC. Translated: CASSTTAGRYEQYF. This chain links TRBV5-1 with TRBJ2-7; 7 nucleotides match TRBD2. Germline V gene data show CDR1 as SGHRS and CDR2 as YFSETQ. Trimming removed 4 bases from V and 4 bases from J; junction bases left unmatched: 8. The CDR3 totals 14 residues.

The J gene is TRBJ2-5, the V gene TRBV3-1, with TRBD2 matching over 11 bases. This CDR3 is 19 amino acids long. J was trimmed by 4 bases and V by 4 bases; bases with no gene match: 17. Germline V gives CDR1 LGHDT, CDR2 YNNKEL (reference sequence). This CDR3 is CASSLAIAGGPTKRETQYF. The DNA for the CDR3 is TGTGCCAGCAGCCTGGCAATAGCGGGAGGGCCGACAAAAAGAGAGACCCAGTACTTC.

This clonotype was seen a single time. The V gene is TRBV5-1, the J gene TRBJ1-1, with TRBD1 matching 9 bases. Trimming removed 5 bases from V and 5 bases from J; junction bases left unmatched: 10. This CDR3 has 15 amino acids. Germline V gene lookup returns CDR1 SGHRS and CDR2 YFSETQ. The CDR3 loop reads CASRLSGQGSTEAFF. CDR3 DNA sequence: TGCGCCAGCAGGTTGTCGGGACAGGGAAGTACTGAAGCTTTCTTT. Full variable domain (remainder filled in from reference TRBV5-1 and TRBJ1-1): KAGVTQTPRYLIKTRGQQVTLSCSPISGHRSVSWYQQTPGQGLQFLFEYFSETQRNKGNFPGRFSGRQFSNSRSEMNVSTLELGDSALYLCASRLSGQGSTEAFFGQGTRLTVV.

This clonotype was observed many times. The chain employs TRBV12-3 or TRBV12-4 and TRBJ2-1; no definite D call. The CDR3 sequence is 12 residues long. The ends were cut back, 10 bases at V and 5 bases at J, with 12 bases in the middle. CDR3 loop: CATYDTDNEQFF. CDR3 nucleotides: TGTGCCACCTACGACACCGACAATGAGCAGTTCTTC.

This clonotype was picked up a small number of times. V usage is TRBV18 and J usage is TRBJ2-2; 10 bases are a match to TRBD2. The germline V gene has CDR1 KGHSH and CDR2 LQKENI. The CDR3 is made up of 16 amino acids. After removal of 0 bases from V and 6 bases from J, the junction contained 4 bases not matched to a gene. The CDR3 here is CASSPPLAGVAGELFF. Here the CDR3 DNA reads TGTGCCAGCTCACCACCCCTAGCGGGAGTCGCCGGGGAGCTGTTTTTT.

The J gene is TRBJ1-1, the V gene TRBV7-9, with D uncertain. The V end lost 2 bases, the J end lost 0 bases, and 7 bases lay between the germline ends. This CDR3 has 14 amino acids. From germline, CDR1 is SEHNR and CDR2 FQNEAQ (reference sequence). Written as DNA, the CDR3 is TGTGCCAGCAGCTTAACGGTAGTGAACACTGAAGCTTTCTTT. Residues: CASSLTVVNTEAFF.

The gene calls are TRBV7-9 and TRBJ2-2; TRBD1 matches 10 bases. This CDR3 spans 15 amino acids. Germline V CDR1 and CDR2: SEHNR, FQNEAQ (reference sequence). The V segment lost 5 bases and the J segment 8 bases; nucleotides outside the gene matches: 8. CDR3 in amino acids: CASSPGQGISGELFF. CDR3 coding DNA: TGTGCCAGCAGCCCGGGACAGGGGATTTCAGGGGAGCTGTTTTTT.

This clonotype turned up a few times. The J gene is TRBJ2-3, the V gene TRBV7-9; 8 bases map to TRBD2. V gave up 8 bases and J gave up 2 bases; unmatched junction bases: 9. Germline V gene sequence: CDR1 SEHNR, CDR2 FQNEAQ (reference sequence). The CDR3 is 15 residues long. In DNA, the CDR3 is TGTGCCAGCCATAGCGGGACCCCATACACAGATACGCAGTATTTT. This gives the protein CASHSGTPYTDTQYF.

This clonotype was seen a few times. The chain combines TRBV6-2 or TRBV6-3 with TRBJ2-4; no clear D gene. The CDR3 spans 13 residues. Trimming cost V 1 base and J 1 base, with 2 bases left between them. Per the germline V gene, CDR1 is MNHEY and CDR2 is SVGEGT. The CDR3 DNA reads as TGTGCCAGCAGTTACTTGGCCAAAAACATTCAGTACTTC. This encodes CASSYLAKNIQYF.

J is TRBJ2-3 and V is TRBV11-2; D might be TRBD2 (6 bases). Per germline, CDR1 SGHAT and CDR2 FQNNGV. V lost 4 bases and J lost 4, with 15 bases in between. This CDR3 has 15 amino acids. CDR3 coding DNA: TGTGCCAGCAGCTCGCGGGGTGTAGAAGCAGATACGCAGTATTTT. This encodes CASSSRGVEADTQYF.

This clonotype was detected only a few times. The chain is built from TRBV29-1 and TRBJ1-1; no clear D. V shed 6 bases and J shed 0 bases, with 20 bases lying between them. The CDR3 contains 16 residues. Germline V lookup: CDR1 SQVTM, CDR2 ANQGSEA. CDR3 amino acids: CSVGLDGGKMNTEAFF. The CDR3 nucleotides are TGCAGCGTAGGGCTGGACGGAGGCAAGATGAACACTGAAGCTTTCTTT. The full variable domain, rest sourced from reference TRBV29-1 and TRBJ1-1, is SAVISQKPSRDICQRGTSLTIQCQVDSQVTMMFWYRQQPGQSLTLIATANQGSEATYESGFVIDKFPISRPNLTFSTLTVSNMSPEDSSIYLCSVGLDGGKMNTEAFFGQGTRLTVV.

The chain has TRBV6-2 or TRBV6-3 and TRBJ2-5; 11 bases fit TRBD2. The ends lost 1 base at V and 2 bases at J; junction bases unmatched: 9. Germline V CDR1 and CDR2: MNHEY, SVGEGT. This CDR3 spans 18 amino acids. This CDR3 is CASSYWGLAETSQETQYF. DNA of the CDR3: TGTGCCAGCAGTTACTGGGGACTAGCGGAGACAAGTCAAGAGACCCAGTACTTC.

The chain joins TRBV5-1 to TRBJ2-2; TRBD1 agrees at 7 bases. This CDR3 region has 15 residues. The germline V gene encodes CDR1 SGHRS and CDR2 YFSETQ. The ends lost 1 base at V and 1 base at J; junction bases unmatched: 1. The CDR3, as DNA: TGCGCCAGCAGCTTGAACAGGGGGAACACCGGGGAGCTGTTTTTT. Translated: CASSLNRGNTGELFF.

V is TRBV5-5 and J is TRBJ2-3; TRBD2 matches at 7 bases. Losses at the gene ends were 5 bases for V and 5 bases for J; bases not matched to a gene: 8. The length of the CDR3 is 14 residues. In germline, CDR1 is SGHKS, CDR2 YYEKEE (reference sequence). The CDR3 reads CASSPAGSGDTQYF. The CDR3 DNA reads TGTGCCAGCAGTCCAGCGGGATCCGGAGATACGCAGTATTTT.

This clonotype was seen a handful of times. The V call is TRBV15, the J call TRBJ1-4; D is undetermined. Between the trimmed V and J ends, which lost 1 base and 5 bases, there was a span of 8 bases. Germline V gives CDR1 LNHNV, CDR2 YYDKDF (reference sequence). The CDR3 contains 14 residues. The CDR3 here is CATSRVGENEKLFF. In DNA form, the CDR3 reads TGTGCCACCAGCAGAGTCGGTGAGAATGAAAAACTGTTTTTT.

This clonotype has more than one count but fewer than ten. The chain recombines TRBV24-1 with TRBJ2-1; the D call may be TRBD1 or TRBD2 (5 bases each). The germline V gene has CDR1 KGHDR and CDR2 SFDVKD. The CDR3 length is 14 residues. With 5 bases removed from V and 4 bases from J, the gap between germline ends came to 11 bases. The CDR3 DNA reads TGTGCCACCAGTGCAGGGACCCCTTACAATGAGCAGTTCTTC. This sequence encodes CATSAGTPYNEQFF.

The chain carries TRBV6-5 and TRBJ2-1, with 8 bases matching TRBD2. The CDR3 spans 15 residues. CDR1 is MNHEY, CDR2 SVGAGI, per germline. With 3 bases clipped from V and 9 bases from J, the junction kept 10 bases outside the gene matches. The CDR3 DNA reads TGTGCCAGCAGTTATTTCTCTGGCGGGAGGCCTGAGCAGTTCTTC. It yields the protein CASSYFSGGRPEQFF.